At least ten counts were recorded for the clone carrying this T cell receptor beta chain. Its cognate antigen is unknown. The data were obtained in a study of neurological immune-mediated disorders. Study-wide findings and caveats: The expanded clones of different subjects shared no CDR3 amino acid sequences (suggesting private repertoires in all groups). While HTLV-1-associated myelopathy showed the greatest TCR clonal expansion, multiple sclerosis showed the least, falling below healthy controls.

A 10-nucleotide random UMI tagged transcripts in template-switch 5'RACE cDNA synthesis. Via MiXCR, TCRdb re-called the 5' RACE reads, giving one row per CDR3 protein. Of tens of thousands of distinct CDR3 sequences in the sample, just over 4% were seen once. The CDR3 consists of 16 residues. V trimming: 1 base; J trimming: 4 bases; junction bases outside the gene matches: 6. Germline V gives CDR1 SGHRS, CDR2 YFSETQ. The sorted libraries took about a million CD4+ or CD8+ T cells. This TCR came from a woman between 40 and 55 years old in good health. The sequencing input was CD4+ T cells from blood. The chain is built from TRBV5-1 and TRBJ2-5; TRBD1 agrees at 11 bases. DNA of the CDR3: TGCGCCAGCAGCTTGAGGACAGGGGGCCCCCCAGAGACCCAGTACTTC. Residues: CASSLRTGGPPETQYF.